Each of the 24 T cell receptor beta chains below was sequenced from the same sample in a study of T-cell reconstitution after alpha-beta-depleted transplantation in children. Unique molecular identifiers were incorporated when the TCRbeta library was constructed. TCRdb recomputed calls from the PCR reads with MiXCR, one row per CDR3 protein. The data hold around 16,000 distinct CDR3 sequences, with about 7.7% observed a single time. Sequencing used PBMCs, mostly from graft donor cells, obtained 60 days after TCRalphabeta/CD19-depleted stem cell transplant. All receptors come from a boy under two years old who had a stem cell transplant for Wiskott-Aldrich syndrome, so the T cells may come from the graft donor.

This clonotype was found many times. The J gene is TRBJ2-1, the V gene TRBV19, with 9 bases matching TRBD2. Germline assignment: CDR1 LNHDA and CDR2 SQIVND (reference sequence). The V and J ends lost 5 bases and 10 bases, in that order; junction bases with no gene match: 15. The CDR3 totals 16 residues. CDR3 nucleotides: TGTGCCAGTAGTCCGCCGTTGGGCGGGGGGGCCCAAGAGCAGTTCTTC. Its translation is CASSPPLGGGAQEQFF.

As to this clonotype: Germline is not matched at one junction end, which may reflect a read error. The chain links TRBV28 to TRBJ2-5; D is undetermined. Germline V gene data show CDR1 as MDHEN and CDR2 as SYDVKM. The length of the CDR3 is 13 residues. The CDR3 sequence is CVSSLNAEETQYF. CDR3 sequence (DNA): TGTGTCAGCAGTTTAAATGCAGAGGAGACCCAGTACTTC.

This clonotype was found many times. The rearrangement uses TRBV29-1 and TRBJ2-7; D may be TRBD2 (5 bases). Deletions cut 7 bases from V and 3 bases from J, with 13 bases between. This CDR3 has 12 amino acids. CDR1 and CDR2 from the germline V gene are SQVTM and ANQGSEA. CDR3 bases: TGCAGCGCCACTGACGGAGGCTACGAGCAGTACTTC. Its translation is CSATDGGYEQYF.

This clonotype has only a few counts. V gene TRBV30 combines with J gene TRBJ2-5; D may be TRBD2 (5 bases). Per germline, CDR1 GTSNPN and CDR2 SVGIG (reference sequence). V was shortened by 3 bases and J by 2 bases, with 16 bases between the two germline ends. The length of the CDR3 is 15 residues. The CDR3 sequence is CAWSAGSSLQETQYF. The DNA for the CDR3 is TGTGCCTGGAGCGCAGGATCTAGCTTACAAGAGACCCAGTACTTC.

This clonotype was detected many times. The genes are TRBV12-3 or TRBV12-4 and TRBJ2-3; tentatively, D is TRBD2 (7 bases). V lost 4 bases and J lost 3, with 20 bases in between. The CDR3 has 17 residues. The CDR3 DNA follows: TGTGCCAGCAGTTCCCCGACAGGTTTAGCGGGTACAGATACGCAGTATTTT. It yields the protein CASSSPTGLAGTDTQYF.

There are many counts of this clonotype. The V gene is TRBV11-2, the J gene TRBJ2-5; D call uncertain. The ends were cut back, 3 bases at V and 4 bases at J, with 9 bases in the middle. Germline-derived CDR1 and CDR2 are SGHAT and FQNNGV. The CDR3 consists of 13 residues. The CDR3 DNA follows: TGTGCCAGCAGCTTGCTTCGGGCAGAGACCCAGTACTTC. Translated, it gives CASSLLRAETQYF.

This clonotype was seen repeatedly, ten times or more. The CDR3, as DNA: TGTGCCAGCAGCTTAGGGGGTTGGGCCGATCAAGAGACCCAGTACTTC. Translation: CASSLGGWADQETQYF. The chain couples TRBV7-9 to TRBJ2-5; no clear D. V was cut by 1 base and J by 2 bases, with 14 bases left in between. The CDR3 has 16 amino acids. The germline CDR1 and CDR2 sequences are SEHNR and FQNEAQ (reference sequence). Full variable domain (missing parts from reference TRBV7-9 and TRBJ2-5): DTGVSQNPRHKITKRGQNVTFRCDPISEHNRLYWYRQTLGQGPEFLTYFQNEAQLEKSRLLSDRFSAERPKGSFSTLEIQRTEQGDSAMYLCASSLGGWADQETQYFGPGTRLLVL.

This clonotype showed up many times. The rearrangement uses TRBV3-1 and TRBJ2-5; D uncertain. Trimming took off 0 bases at V and 5 bases at J, with 16 bases between the two ends. Germline CDR1 is LGHDT and CDR2 is YNNKEL (reference sequence). CDR3 length: 16 amino acids. Written as DNA, the CDR3 is TGTGCCAGCAGCCAAGATCTGTCGGAACGACGGGAGACCCAGTACTTC. This translates into CASSQDLSERRETQYF.

This chain links TRBV20-1 with TRBJ1-4; D perhaps matches TRBD1 (5 bases). CDR3 length equals 15 residues. Germline assignment: CDR1 DFQATT and CDR2 SNEGSKA (reference sequence). The V end lost 3 bases, the J end lost 0 bases, and 11 bases lay between the germline ends. CDR3 sequence (DNA): TGCAGTGCTAGCATCGACAGTACAACTAATGAAAAACTGTTTTTT. It codes for CSASIDSTTNEKLFF.

This clonotype has a count of ten or more. V and J are TRBV20-1 and TRBJ2-1, with a tentative D call TRBD1 (6 bases). The CDR3 loop spans 12 amino acids. V was clipped by 0 bases and J by 7 bases, with 7 bases between them. Germline CDR1 reads DFQATT; CDR2 reads SNEGSKA (reference sequence). The CDR3 DNA reads TGCAGTGCTAGAGACAGGGGTAATGAGCAGTTCTTC. This gives the protein CSARDRGNEQFF.

This chain uses TRBV5-1 with TRBJ1-5; TRBD1 might be the D (5 bases). V was clipped by 4 bases and J by 5 bases, with 19 bases between them. This CDR3 is built from 16 residues. Germline lookup yields CDR1 SGHRS and CDR2 YFSETQ. CDR3 sequence reads: CASSRYPGGEYQPQHF. CDR3 coding DNA: TGCGCCAGCAGCCGTTATCCGGGGGGAGAATATCAGCCCCAGCATTTT.

This clonotype was seen ten or more times. The chain is built from TRBV5-1 and TRBJ2-1; tentatively, D is TRBD2 (6 bases). The CDR3 spans 15 residues. The V gene lost 7 bases and the J gene lost 0 bases, with 14 bases spanning the gap. Germline values: CDR1 SGHRS, CDR2 YFSETQ. The CDR3 is CASRLGLFSYNEQFF. CDR3 bases: TGCGCCAGCCGGTTGGGACTCTTCTCCTACAATGAGCAGTTCTTC.

This clonotype was detected many times. The genes are TRBV5-1 and TRBJ2-2, with a possible D match to TRBD2 (6 bases). The CDR3 is made up of 15 amino acids. The germline CDR1 and CDR2 sequences are SGHRS and YFSETQ. Trimming took 1 base from V and 6 from J, leaving 13 bases between them. CDR3 sequence: CASSLFTSFPGELFF. CDR3 DNA: TGCGCCAGCAGCTTGTTTACTAGCTTCCCCGGGGAGCTGTTTTTT.

The table lists this clonotype with many counts. This chain connects TRBV7-2 to TRBJ1-4; 9 nucleotides line up with TRBD1. This CDR3 is built from 16 residues. CDR1 SGHTA and CDR2 FQGNSA come from the germline V gene. After removal of 3 bases from V and 8 bases from J, the junction contained 10 bases not matched to a gene. CDR3 protein: CASSFGPTGGREKLFF. CDR3 DNA: TGTGCCAGCAGCTTTGGACCGACAGGGGGAAGAGAAAAACTGTTTTTT.

This clonotype has a count of ten or more. The V gene is TRBV20-1, the J gene TRBJ2-3, with unresolved D. V gave up 5 bases and J gave up 0 bases, with 9 bases separating them. CDR1 and CDR2 (germline): DFQATT, SNEGSKA (reference sequence). The CDR3 contains 13 residues. The CDR3 sequence: CSACRPSTDTQYF. CDR3 nucleotide sequence: TGCAGTGCTTGCAGGCCTAGCACAGATACGCAGTATTTT.

This clonotype was recorded many times. The rearrangement joins TRBV3-1 to TRBJ2-1, with unresolved D. The CDR3 length is 14 residues. The V gene's germline CDR1 is LGHDT and CDR2 YNNKEL (reference sequence). Trimming took 0 bases from V and 7 from J, leaving 10 bases between them. The CDR3 sequence is CASSQDRVWNEQFF. CDR3 DNA: TGTGCCAGCAGCCAAGATCGGGTTTGGAATGAGCAGTTCTTC.

This clonotype was detected many times. The genes are TRBV20-1 and TRBJ2-1; D call uncertain. CDR1 DFQATT and CDR2 SNEGSKA come from the germline V gene (reference sequence). This CDR3 has 10 residues. V dropped 8 bases and J dropped 5 bases, with 7 bases sitting between them. CDR3 protein: CSPVHNEQFF. The CDR3, as DNA: TGCAGTCCGGTCCACAATGAGCAGTTCTTC.

A remark on this clonotype: A much larger clonotype is one base distant, so this may be a read error. The chain recombines TRBV11-2 with TRBJ1-2; 8 nucleotides match TRBD1. The CDR3 length is 15 residues. Germline V gives CDR1 SGHAT, CDR2 FQNNGV. The CDR3 DNA reads TGTGCCAGCAGCCCCGGACAGGGAGCTAACTTTGGCTACACCTTC. Translation: CASSPGQGANFGYTF. Full variable domain (remainder filled in from reference TRBV11-2 and TRBJ1-2): EAGVAQSPRYKIIEKRQSVAFWCNPISGHATLYWYQQILGQGPKLLIQFQNNGVVDDSQLPKDRFSAERLKGVDSTLKIQPAKLEDSAVYLCASSPGQGANFGYTFGSGTRLTVV.

In regard to this clonotype: The junction departs from germline at one end; a sequencing error may be responsible. The gene calls are TRBV11-2 and TRBJ2-6; TRBD1 matches 8 bases. Germline lookup yields CDR1 SGHAT and CDR2 FQNNGV. The CDR3 sequence is 19 residues long. CDR3 bases: TGTGCCAGCGGCTCACTACCCGGGTCAGGGGGCTCTGGGGCCAACGTCCTGATTTTC. Amino acid sequence: CASGSLPGSGGSGANVLIF.

This chain uses TRBV7-9 with TRBJ1-1; no definite D call. V lost 3 bases and J lost 11, with 19 bases in between. Germline V gives CDR1 SEHNR, CDR2 FQNEAQ (reference sequence). The CDR3 consists of 14 residues. The DNA of the CDR3 is TGTGCCAGCAGCTTCAGCGCCCCAGAAGCTGCTGCTTTCTTT. Translated, it gives CASSFSAPEAAAFF.

In regard to this clonotype: Since a much larger clone is just one base distant, this may be a read error. The chain combines TRBV6-1 with TRBJ2-2; D is perhaps TRBD2 (5 bases). CDR1 and CDR2 (germline): MNHNS, SASEGT. This CDR3 is built from 16 residues. DNA for the CDR3: TGTGCCAGCAGTCGTGCGGCCGGGCCCACGTCCGGGGAGCTGCTTTTT. It yields the protein CASSRAAGPTSGELLF.

This chain connects TRBV5-6 to TRBJ2-7, with 13 bases that match TRBD2. The CDR3 totals 15 residues. The V gene end was trimmed by 4 bases and the J gene end by 2 bases; junction bases not matched to a gene: 3. Germline loops: CDR1 SGHDT, CDR2 YYEEEE. The CDR3 here is CASSRGLAGTYEQYF. CDR3 in DNA: TGTGCCAGCAGCCGGGGACTAGCGGGAACCTACGAGCAGTACTTC.

The chain couples TRBV10-3 to TRBJ1-2, with 8 bases fitting TRBD1. J was trimmed by 7 bases and V by 5 bases; bases with no gene match: 12. The CDR3 has 15 amino acids. The V gene's germline CDR1 is ENHRY and CDR2 SYGVKD. The CDR3 region has the DNA TGTGCCATCAGTCCAGGGACAGGAACTGCGCTTGGCTACACCTTC. Protein product: CAISPGTGTALGYTF.

This clonotype was detected many times. The genes are TRBV20-1 and TRBJ2-1; 8 bases are a match to TRBD2. Germline trimming cut 4 bases from V and 4 bases from J; bases unmatched to any gene: 9. The length of the CDR3 is 15 residues. The germline V gene has CDR1 DFQATT and CDR2 SNEGSKA (reference sequence). The CDR3: CSAKKGREVYNEQFF. The CDR3 coding sequence is TGCAGTGCTAAGAAGGGGCGGGAGGTTTACAATGAGCAGTTCTTC.